This T cell receptor beta chain was found in a study of T cells after somatic rescue of genetic block. Assay: immunoSEQ multiplex PCR; the TCRdb copy retains only in-frame clones and omits some. The table has 100,000 to 120,000 clones, about 89% seen once. The CDR3 totals 14 residues. J was trimmed by 4 bases and V by 0 bases; bases with no gene match: 1. Germline CDR1 is SGHRS and CDR2 is YFSETQ. As concerns this clone: The same CDR3 arises from other DNA sequences in this sample as well.

The sample taken for sequencing was peripheral blood mononuclear cells (PBMCs). The sequence was collected from a woman younger than 35. V is TRBV5-1 and J is TRBJ1-2; 9 bases line up with TRBD1. The CDR3 nucleotides read TGCGCCAGCAGCTTGGGACAGGGGGGCTATGGCTACACCTTC. Protein: CASSLGQGGYGYTF.